Sequencing of this TCR beta chain was carried out in a study of response to subunit inactivated influenza vaccine. Overall study findings and caveats: Few new T cells, the authors suggested, are recruited by each seasonal influenza vaccination.

Each CDR3 protein is one row after TCRdb ran MiXCR on the RT-PCR reads. The data hold hundreds of thousands of distinct CDR3 sequences, with approximately 14% observed a single time. Trimming took 5 bases from V and 2 from J; bases not matched to a gene: 5. CDR3 length: 15 amino acids. In regard to this clonotype: The antigen is undetermined.

The chain uses TRBV12-3 or TRBV12-4 and TRBJ2-7; 11 nucleotides match TRBD1. Sequenced here: PBMCs from blood, sampled around 14 days before vaccination. The sequence was collected from a middle-aged man who received an inactivated influenza vaccine. The CDR3 is CASSGQGARTYEQYF. CDR3 nucleotides: TGTGCCAGCAGTGGACAGGGGGCGCGGACCTACGAGCAGTACTTC.